The next 27 T cell receptor beta chains were all read from a single sample in a study of beta chain features in type 1 diabetes. Of the isolated RNA, all was reverse transcribed, and so the sequenced material was expressed TCRB transcripts. TCRdb's copy holds only in-frame clones and misses some; the assay was immunoSEQ multiplex PCR. The data contain approximately 150,000 clones, 10% of them singletons. Source material: naive CD4+ T cells from blood. The source of these receptors is a man aged 18 to 35 in good health.

There are a few counts of this clone. J is TRBJ1-5 and V is TRBV19; no definite D call. The germline V and J ends were trimmed by 7 bases and 5 bases, with 12 bases remaining between them. Per the germline V gene, CDR1 is LNHDA and CDR2 is SQIVND (reference sequence). This CDR3 has 13 amino acids. CDR3 protein: CASTMTGDQPQHF. As DNA, the CDR3 is TGTGCCAGTACCATGACCGGGGATCAGCCCCAGCATTTT.

This clone occurred a few times. The rearrangement joins TRBV11-2 to TRBJ2-1, with D possibly being TRBD2 (6 bases). Germline CDR1 and CDR2: SGHAT and FQNNGV. Trimming took off 3 bases at V and 3 bases at J, with 12 bases between the two ends. The CDR3 loop spans 15 amino acids. The CDR3 region is CASSFLWGVYNEQFF. In DNA, the CDR3 is TGTGCCAGCAGCTTTTTGTGGGGGGTCTACAATGAGCAGTTCTTC.

The chain employs TRBV6-5 and TRBJ1-5; 7 bases are shared with TRBD1. The germline CDR1 and CDR2 sequences are MNHEY and SVGAGI. This CDR3 region has 15 residues. V shed 6 bases and J 5 bases; nucleotides not matched to a gene: 10. The CDR3 loop is CASSPGTATYQPQHF. The DNA for the CDR3 is TGTGCCAGCAGCCCCGGGACAGCCACTTATCAGCCCCAGCATTTT.

The chain uses TRBV18 and TRBJ2-1; D may be TRBD2 (5 bases). The germline V and J ends were trimmed by 5 bases and 0 bases, with 5 bases remaining between them. The CDR3 runs 13 residues. Germline assignment: CDR1 KGHSH and CDR2 LQKENI. CDR3 loop: CASSTSSYNEQFF. In nucleotides, the CDR3 is TGTGCCAGCTCAACTAGCTCCTACAATGAGCAGTTCTTC. The full variable domain, in which reference TRBV18 and TRBJ2-1 provide the parts outside the CDR3, is NAGVMQNPRHLVRRRGQEARLRCSPMKGHSHVYWYRQLPEEGLKFMVYLQKENIIDESGMPKERFSAEFPKEGPSILRIQQVVRGDSAAYFCASSTSSYNEQFFGPGTRLTVL.

The chain links TRBV11-2 to TRBJ2-3, with 10 bases that match TRBD2. Germline V gives CDR1 SGHAT, CDR2 FQNNGV. Trimming took 5 bases from V and 2 from J; bases not matched to a gene: 4. The CDR3 is 15 amino acids. The CDR3 protein is CASSPSGGHTDTQYF. The CDR3 DNA sequence: TGTGCCAGCAGCCCTAGCGGGGGACACACAGATACGCAGTATTTT. The full variable domain, completed using reference TRBV11-2 and TRBJ2-3, is EAGVAQSPRYKIIEKRQSVAFWCNPISGHATLYWYQQILGQGPKLLIQFQNNGVVDDSQLPKDRFSAERLKGVDSTLKIQPAKLEDSAVYLCASSPSGGHTDTQYFGPGTRLTVL.

The genes are TRBV18 and TRBJ1-2; D is possibly TRBD1 (6 bases). This CDR3 has 13 amino acids. V lost 4 bases and J lost 2, with 8 bases in between. CDR1 is KGHSH and CDR2 is LQKENI in the germline V gene. The CDR3 is CASSHDRNYGYTF. CDR3 DNA sequence: TGTGCCAGCTCACACGACAGGAACTATGGCTACACCTTC.

The chain uses TRBV9 and TRBJ2-7; 8 bases align to TRBD1. J lost 3 bases, V lost 4 bases, and 9 bases had no gene match. The CDR3 consists of 15 residues. The V gene's germline CDR1 is SGDLS and CDR2 YYNGEE. The CDR3, as DNA: TGTGCCAGCAGCTTTTCCGGGACAGGCTTCTACGAGCAGTACTTC. As protein: CASSFSGTGFYEQYF.

This chain uses TRBV29-1 with TRBJ1-1, with no clear D. The V end was cut by 2 bases, the J end by 3 bases, with 10 bases between. CDR1 is SQVTM, CDR2 ANQGSEA, per germline. The CDR3 consists of 13 residues. CDR3 DNA: TGCAGCGTTGAAACGAGGAGGGACACTGAAGCTTTCTTT. It is translated as CSVETRRDTEAFF.

CDR3 loop: CASTWQGPSYEQYF. DNA for the CDR3: TGTGCCAGCACCTGGCAGGGGCCCTCCTACGAGCAGTACTTC. The chain employs TRBV6-1 and TRBJ2-7, with D maybe TRBD1 (6 bases). The V end was cut by 7 bases, the J end by 0 bases, with 13 bases between. Germline-derived CDR1 and CDR2 are MNHNS and SASEGT. The CDR3 runs to 14 residues.

The CDR3 DNA is TGTGCCAGCAGTCTACAGGGGGGTAGCAATCAGCCCCAGCATTTT. Its translation is CASSLQGGSNQPQHF. The chain employs TRBV6-5 and TRBJ1-5; 8 nucleotides align to TRBD1. J lost 0 bases, V lost 5 bases, and 3 bases had no gene match. Germline lookup yields CDR1 MNHEY and CDR2 SVGAGI. The CDR3 runs to 15 residues.

This sequence joins TRBV21-1 and TRBJ2-2; the table's D call of TRBD1 was not tested on the DNA. TRBV21-1 is a pseudogene locus. CDR3 size: 15 residues. CDR3 sequence reads: CASSKQGDCTGELFF. In nucleotides, the CDR3 is TGTGCCAGCAGCAAACAGGGGGATTGCACCGGGGAGCTGTTTTTT.

The rearrangement joins TRBV6-5 to TRBJ2-1; possible D gene TRBD1, 7 bases. The CDR3 totals 16 residues. CDR1 MNHEY and CDR2 SVGAGI come from the germline V gene. V lost 2 bases and J 5 bases, leaving 16 bases between the germline ends. CDR3 nucleotides: TGTGCCAGCAGTTACAACCGCGGGACAGCCAACAATGAGCAGTTCTTC. This gives the protein CASSYNRGTANNEQFF.

This clone was counted only a few times. This chain uses TRBV19 with TRBJ2-5; 8 positions match TRBD2. Trimming at V came to 7 bases and at J to 5 bases, leaving 6 bases not matched to a gene. Per the germline V gene, CDR1 is LNHDA and CDR2 is SQIVND (reference sequence). The CDR3 totals 13 residues. The CDR3 DNA is TGTGCCAGTATCCCCCCGGGGGGGGAGACCCAGTACTTC. As protein: CASIPPGGETQYF.

The CDR3 DNA sequence: TGTGCCAGCGGGCATGACAGGGCTTTCTACGAGCAGTACTTC. Its translation is CASGHDRAFYEQYF. The chain carries TRBV7-9 and TRBJ2-7, with 7 bases lining up with TRBD1. The CDR3 is made up of 14 amino acids. Trimming at V came to 8 bases and at J to 3 bases, leaving 10 bases not matched to a gene. Germline CDR1 and CDR2: SEHNR and FQNEAQ (reference sequence). The full variable domain, with the rest looked up from reference TRBV7-9 and TRBJ2-7, is DTGVSQNPRHKITKRGQNVTFRCDPISEHNRLYWYRQTLGQGPEFLTYFQNEAQLEKSRLLSDRFSAERPKGSFSTLEIQRTEQGDSAMYLCASGHDRAFYEQYFGPGTRLTVT.

The chain links TRBV5-1 to TRBJ1-2; 9 positions agree with TRBD1. The CDR3 extends over 14 amino acids. From germline, CDR1 is SGHRS and CDR2 YFSETQ. With 4 bases clipped from V and 4 bases from J, the junction kept 5 bases outside the gene matches. The CDR3 DNA reads as TGCGCCAGCAGCCCGGGACAGGGCAGCTATGGCTACACCTTC. It encodes CASSPGQGSYGYTF.

This clone was seen only a few times. The CDR3 nucleotides read TGCGCCAGCAGAGGCCTGACTAGCGGGGACGACTCCTACAATGAGCAGTTCTTC. It encodes CASRGLTSGDDSYNEQFF. The gene calls are TRBV5-1 and TRBJ2-1; 11 bases are a match to TRBD2. Germline CDR1 SGHRS, CDR2 YFSETQ. The CDR3 runs 18 residues. V shed 5 bases and J 0 bases; nucleotides not matched to a gene: 10.

The chain is built from TRBV11-2 and TRBJ1-6, with D maybe TRBD1 (6 bases). Trimming pared 4 bases from V and 14 bases from J, leaving 21 bases between. In germline, CDR1 is SGHAT, CDR2 FQNNGV. The CDR3 consists of 15 residues. The CDR3 DNA reads as TGTGCCAGCAGCTCAACCGGGACACTCTTTCGGACCCTCCACTTT. This sequence encodes CASSSTGTLFRTLHF.

Worth noting for this clone: The sample carries other DNA sequences with the same CDR3. CDR3 nucleotide sequence: TGTGCCTGGAGCGGGGGGCTTAATTCACCCCTCCACTTT. Its translation: CAWSGGLNSPLHF. V is TRBV30 and J is TRBJ1-6, with a tentative D call TRBD1 (6 bases). Trimming took 3 bases from V and 6 from J, leaving 9 bases between them. The germline V gene encodes CDR1 GTSNPN and CDR2 SVGIG (reference sequence). The CDR3 covers 13 residues.

This chain joins TRBV13 and TRBJ2-3; 10 positions agree with TRBD2. The CDR3 has 17 amino acids. The J segment lost 3 bases and the V segment lost 4 bases, leaving 10 bases of the junction unmatched. Germline loops: CDR1 PRHDT, CDR2 FYEKMQ (reference sequence). The DNA of the CDR3 is TGTGCCAGCAGCTCTTACCGAGCGGGGGGGCGGACAGATACGCAGTATTTT. Its translation: CASSSYRAGGRTDTQYF.

This clone was seen a handful of times. The chain couples TRBV28 to TRBJ1-5, with a weak D call TRBD1 (5 bases). Germline V gene sequence: CDR1 MDHEN, CDR2 SYDVKM. Deletions cut 5 bases from V and 7 bases from J, with 12 bases between. The CDR3 has 13 amino acids. For the CDR3, the DNA is TGTGCCAGCAGTGGACACGGGCTGCAGCCCCAGCATTTT. Protein product: CASSGHGLQPQHF. The full variable domain, completed using reference TRBV28 and TRBJ1-5, is DVKVTQSSRYLVKRTGEKVFLECVQDMDHENMFWYRQDPGLGLRLIYFSYDVKMKEKGDIPEGYSVSREKKERFSLILESASTNQTSMYLCASSGHGLQPQHFGDGTRLSIL.

Ten or more counts support this clone. V gene TRBV18 combines with J gene TRBJ2-3; 10 bases match TRBD1. After removal of 2 bases from V and 2 bases from J, the junction contained 4 bases not matched to a gene. Germline assignment: CDR1 KGHSH and CDR2 LQKENI. CDR3 length: 16 amino acids. CDR3 protein: CASSPLGQGFTDTQYF. The DNA for the CDR3 is TGTGCCAGCTCACCATTGGGACAGGGGTTCACAGATACGCAGTATTTT.

There are a few counts of this clone. The chain carries TRBV18 and TRBJ1-4; 10 nucleotides match TRBD1. The CDR3 loop spans 16 amino acids. The junction had 3 bases not matched to a gene; V was cut back by 3 bases and J by 2 bases. Germline CDR1 is KGHSH and CDR2 is LQKENI. In DNA form, the CDR3 reads TGTGCCAGCTCACCTGGACAGGGGGTCACTAATGAAAAACTGTTTTTT. It specifies CASSPGQGVTNEKLFF.

Worth noting for this clone: This may arise from a read error, as a much more abundant clone is one base away. The CDR3 is CASSRSSYNEQFF. In nucleotides, the CDR3 is TGTGCCAGCAGCAGGAGCTCCTACAATGAGCAGTTCTTC. This chain uses TRBV11-3 with TRBJ2-1; D call uncertain. The CDR3 consists of 13 residues. Deletions cut 5 bases from V and 0 bases from J, with 5 bases between. Germline CDR1 reads SGHNT; CDR2 reads YENEEA.

The V call is TRBV10-3, the J call TRBJ2-1; D uncertain. The V end lost 0 bases, the J end lost 4 bases, and 10 bases lay between the germline ends. The CDR3 length is 15 residues. Looked up from germline, CDR1 is ENHRY and CDR2 is SYGVKD. As DNA, the CDR3 is TGTGCCATCAGTGAGTCCCAGCGTCGATACAATGAGCAGTTCTTC. This codes for CAISESQRRYNEQFF.

Comment on this clone: No conserved phenylalanine or tryptophan ends this CDR3, so it is likely a read error. The chain links TRBV7-6 to TRBJ2-3; D is possibly TRBD1 (6 bases). The V end was cut by 5 bases, the J end by 4 bases, with 16 bases between. The length of the CDR3 is 15 residues. Germline CDR1 and CDR2: SGHVS and FNYEAQ. CDR3 in DNA: TGTGCCAGCAGCGCAACAGGGTATTGGCCAGATACGCAGTATCTT. It yields the protein CASSATGYWPDTQYL.

The V and J genes are TRBV5-1 and TRBJ2-2; 10 bases agree with TRBD1. The length of the CDR3 is 17 residues. With V trimmed by 0 bases and J by 4 bases, 6 bases remained unmatched. Germline-derived CDR1 and CDR2 are SGHRS and YFSETQ. CDR3 loop: CASSLEVGQGVTGELFF. CDR3 nucleotide sequence: TGCGCCAGCAGCTTGGAGGTTGGACAGGGGGTCACCGGGGAGCTGTTTTTT.

There are a few counts of this clone. This chain connects TRBV13 to TRBJ1-6; D unresolved. In germline, CDR1 is PRHDT, CDR2 FYEKMQ (reference sequence). The V end lost 4 bases, the J end lost 7 bases, and 14 bases lay between the germline ends. The length of the CDR3 is 15 residues. This CDR3 reads CASSSPQSDNSPLHF. In nucleotides, the CDR3 is TGTGCCAGCAGCTCCCCTCAGAGCGACAATTCACCCCTCCACTTT.